The 18 T cell receptor beta chains presented below share a single source sample, sequenced in a study of blood T cell repertoires in COVID-19. Clones were read by immunoSEQ multiplex PCR, and TCRdb kept only the in-frame ones, dropping some. The sample includes around 200,000 clones, 86% of them seen just once. The source material was PBMCs or T cells enriched from blood (not recorded which). Receptors were obtained from a man aged 40-49 years with acute COVID-19.

J is TRBJ2-2 and V is TRBV7-2; 9 nucleotides align to TRBD2. With V trimmed by 7 bases and J by 7 bases, 10 bases remained unmatched. The CDR3 is made up of 15 amino acids. CDR1 and CDR2 (germline): SGHTA, FQGNSA. The CDR3 protein is CASTPRAGGVGELFF. The CDR3 region has the DNA TGTGCCAGCACCCCCCGGGCGGGGGGGGTCGGGGAGCTGTTTTTT.

The chain employs TRBV6-5 and TRBJ2-7; 9 bases align to TRBD1. Germline assignment: CDR1 MNHEY and CDR2 SVGAGI. The V gene end was trimmed by 5 bases and the J gene end by 3 bases; junction bases not matched to a gene: 8. The CDR3 covers 15 residues. Here the CDR3 DNA reads TGTGCCAGCAGTCCCGGGGACAGGGTGCTCTACGAGCAGTACTTC. It encodes CASSPGDRVLYEQYF.

This clone appeared a single time. The gene calls are TRBV5-6 and TRBJ2-1; TRBD2 matches 11 bases. Germline-derived CDR1 and CDR2 are SGHDT and YYEEEE. The ends lost 0 bases at V and 9 bases at J; junction bases unmatched: 5. This CDR3 comprises 15 residues. CDR3 sequence (DNA): TGTGCCAGCAGCTTGGCACTAGCGGGAGAGGGTGAGCAGTTCTTC. The encoded protein is CASSLALAGEGEQFF.

This chain joins TRBV6-5 and TRBJ2-1; TRBD2 is a possible D gene (6 bases). The CDR3 is made up of 15 amino acids. V was pared by 2 bases and J by 4 bases, with 12 bases between. Per the germline V gene, CDR1 is MNHEY and CDR2 is SVGAGI. CDR3 sequence (DNA): TGTGCCAGCAGTTACCGCGGGCGGGGATACAATGAGCAGTTCTTC. Translated: CASSYRGRGYNEQFF.

The chain carries TRBV28 and TRBJ1-5, with D possibly matching TRBD1 (5 bases). Trimming removed 6 bases at V and 6 bases at J, with 24 bases between. The CDR3 extends over 17 amino acids. CDR1 is MDHEN and CDR2 is SYDVKM in the germline V gene. The CDR3 sequence: CASRPMGNRGSRQPQHF. The CDR3 bases are TGTGCCAGCAGGCCGATGGGCAATCGGGGGAGTCGTCAGCCCCAGCATTTT. Full variable domain (rest looked up from reference TRBV28 and TRBJ1-5): DVKVTQSSRYLVKRTGEKVFLECVQDMDHENMFWYRQDPGLGLRLIYFSYDVKMKEKGDIPEGYSVSREKKERFSLILESASTNQTSMYLCASRPMGNRGSRQPQHFGDGTRLSIL.

V is TRBV3-1 (or the pseudogene TRBV3-2) and J is TRBJ2-2, with D possibly matching TRBD1 (7 bases). Between the trimmed V and J ends, which lost 1 base and 5 bases, there was a span of 14 bases. The CDR3 contains 16 residues. Germline V lookup: CDR1 LGHDT, CDR2 YNNKEL (reference sequence). In DNA form, the CDR3 reads TGTGCCAGCAGCCAAGGCTCAGGGGGGATAACCGGGGAGCTGTTTTTT. Translated: CASSQGSGGITGELFF.

CDR3 DNA: TGTGCCACCAGCAGAGACAGACAGAATAACAATCAGCCCCAGCATTTT. Its translation: CATSRDRQNNNQPQHF. The chain combines TRBV15 with TRBJ1-5, with D perhaps TRBD1 (5 bases). The CDR3 has 16 residues. Germline CDR1 is LNHNV and CDR2 is YYDKDF (reference sequence). V lost 0 bases to trimming and J lost 3 bases, with 12 bases between them.

This chain joins TRBV6-6 and TRBJ2-7; a weak D match, TRBD2 (5 bases). CDR1 is MNHNY and CDR2 is SVGAGI in the germline V gene (reference sequence). The CDR3 loop spans 13 amino acids. V dropped 3 bases and J dropped 7 bases, with 13 bases sitting between them. The CDR3 region has the DNA TGTGCCAGCAGTTATAATGTGCCGGGAGAGCAGTACTTC. As protein: CASSYNVPGEQYF.

The chain employs TRBV7-2 and TRBJ1-1, with D tentatively TRBD1 (5 bases). The CDR3 runs to 14 residues. Germline CDR1 SGHTA, CDR2 FQGNSA. The V end lost 4 bases, the J end lost 4 bases, and 13 bases lay between the germline ends. The CDR3 loop reads CASSSMGGGTEAFF. The DNA of the CDR3 is TGTGCCAGCAGCTCCATGGGGGGGGGCACTGAAGCTTTCTTT.

This clone was seen only a few times. Here the CDR3 DNA reads TGTGCCAGTAGTATCCAGGGTCTCTCCAGGTACGAGCAGTACTTC. Its protein is CASSIQGLSRYEQYF. V and J are TRBV19 and TRBJ2-7, with D possibly matching TRBD1 (5 bases). Germline CDR1 reads LNHDA; CDR2 reads SQIVND (reference sequence). This CDR3 has 15 residues. V was clipped by 3 bases and J by 4 bases, with 16 bases between them.

This chain links TRBV5-1 with TRBJ2-2; 11 nucleotides match TRBD2. The V segment lost 3 bases and the J segment 0 bases; nucleotides outside the gene matches: 4. Germline CDR1 and CDR2: SGHRS and YFSETQ. The CDR3 has 17 amino acids. The CDR3 region is CASSSGLAAANTGELFF. CDR3 nucleotides: TGCGCCAGCAGCTCGGGACTAGCGGCCGCGAACACCGGGGAGCTGTTTTTT.

The chain joins TRBV6-6 to TRBJ2-7; 9 bases line up with TRBD1. Germline V gene lookup returns CDR1 MNHNY and CDR2 SVGAGI (reference sequence). Trimming cost V 5 bases and J 2 bases; bases outside gene matches: 16. There are 18 residues in the CDR3. CDR3 in amino acids: CASSQQLPGRTGAYEQYF. The DNA for the CDR3 is TGTGCCAGCAGTCAACAACTCCCCGGGCGGACAGGGGCCTACGAGCAGTACTTC.

The chain carries TRBV12-3 or TRBV12-4 and TRBJ2-5; TRBD1 might be the D (6 bases). The CDR3 consists of 13 residues. Trimming took 6 bases from V and 4 from J, leaving 12 bases between them. The CDR3 DNA sequence: TGTGCCAGCAGCCCCATAGGGGGAGAGACCCAGTACTTC. It is translated as CASSPIGGETQYF.

This chain connects TRBV11-2 to TRBJ2-5; TRBD2 is a possible D gene (6 bases). Trimming shortened V by 1 base and J by 4 bases, and 16 bases separated the two germline ends. The CDR3 totals 16 residues. Germline values: CDR1 SGHAT, CDR2 FQNNGV. CDR3 DNA: TGTGCCAGCAGCTTAGTCTTCGGCGGGAATCGAGAGACCCAGTACTTC. Translation gives CASSLVFGGNRETQYF.

The rearrangement links TRBV9 to TRBJ2-3; D may be TRBD1 (6 bases). Germline lookup yields CDR1 SGDLS and CDR2 YYNGEE. CDR3 size: 15 residues. The V end lost 2 bases, the J end lost 5 bases, and 15 bases lay between the germline ends. CDR3 nucleotide sequence: TGTGCCAGCAGCGTCAGGGGCGGTGGTGGAGATACGCAGTATTTT. This codes for CASSVRGGGGDTQYF.

The chain joins TRBV7-7 to TRBJ2-3; D perhaps matches TRBD1 (5 bases). The CDR3 totals 15 residues. CDR1 and CDR2 (germline): SSHAT, FNYEAQ (reference sequence). V was clipped by 6 bases and J by 2 bases, with 15 bases between them. The CDR3 coding sequence is TGTGCCAGCAGTACCGGACATGGGCCCACAGATACGCAGTATTTT. This sequence encodes CASSTGHGPTDTQYF. Looking up the rest from reference TRBV7-7 and TRBJ2-3 gives the full variable domain: GAGVSQSPRYKVTKRGQDVTLRCDPISSHATLYWYQQALGQGPEFLTYFNYEAQPDKSGLPSDRFSAERPEGSISTLTIQRTEQRDSAMYRCASSTGHGPTDTQYFGPGTRLTVL.

This clone is a singleton in its sample. The V call is TRBV7-9, the J call TRBJ2-1; D is perhaps TRBD1 (5 bases). The germline V gene encodes CDR1 SEHNR and CDR2 FQNEAQ (reference sequence). CDR3 size: 17 residues. With 6 bases removed from V and 0 bases from J, the gap between germline ends came to 18 bases. The CDR3 spells CASRAPRASTSYNEQFF. The CDR3 region has the DNA TGTGCCAGCAGGGCACCCAGGGCCTCCACCTCCTACAATGAGCAGTTCTTC.

The chain couples TRBV19 to TRBJ1-4, with D possibly being TRBD1 (6 bases). This CDR3 is built from 15 residues. CDR1 and CDR2 from the germline V gene are LNHDA and SQIVND (reference sequence). V gave up 4 bases and J gave up 8 bases, with 17 bases separating them. The DNA of the CDR3 is TGTGCCAGTAGTACTCCGACAGGATCGGACGAAAAACTGTTTTTT. Protein: CASSTPTGSDEKLFF.